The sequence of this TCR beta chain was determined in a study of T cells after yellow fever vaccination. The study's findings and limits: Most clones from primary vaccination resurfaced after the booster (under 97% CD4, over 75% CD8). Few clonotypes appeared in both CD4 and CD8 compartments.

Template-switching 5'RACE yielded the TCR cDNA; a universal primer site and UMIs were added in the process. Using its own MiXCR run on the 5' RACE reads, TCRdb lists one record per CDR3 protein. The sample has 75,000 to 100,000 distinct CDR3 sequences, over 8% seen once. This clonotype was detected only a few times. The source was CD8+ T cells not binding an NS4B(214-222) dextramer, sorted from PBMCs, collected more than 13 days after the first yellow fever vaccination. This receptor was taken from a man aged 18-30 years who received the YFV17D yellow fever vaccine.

This CDR3 reads CASSLLGQGFSGDGTNEKLFF. The CDR3 DNA is TGTGCCAGCAGCTTATTGGGACAGGGATTCTCCGGTGATGGAACTAATGAAAAACTGTTTTTT. The rearrangement uses TRBV7-6 and TRBJ1-4, with TRBD1 identical over 9 bases. Germline-derived CDR1 and CDR2 are SGHVS and FNYEAQ. CDR3 length: 21 amino acids. V lost 2 bases and J lost 1; bases outside the gene matches: 17.